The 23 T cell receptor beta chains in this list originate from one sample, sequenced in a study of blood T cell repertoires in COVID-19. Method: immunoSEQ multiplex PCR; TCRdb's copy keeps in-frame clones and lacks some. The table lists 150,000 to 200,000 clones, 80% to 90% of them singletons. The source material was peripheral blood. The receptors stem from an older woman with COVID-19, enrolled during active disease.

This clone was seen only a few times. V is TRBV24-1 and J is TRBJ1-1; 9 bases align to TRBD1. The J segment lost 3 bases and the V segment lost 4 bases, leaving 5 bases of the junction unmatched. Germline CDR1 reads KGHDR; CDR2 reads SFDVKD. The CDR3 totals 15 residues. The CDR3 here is CATSDPRTGDTEAFF. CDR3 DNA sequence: TGTGCCACCAGTGACCCGCGGACAGGGGACACTGAAGCTTTCTTT.

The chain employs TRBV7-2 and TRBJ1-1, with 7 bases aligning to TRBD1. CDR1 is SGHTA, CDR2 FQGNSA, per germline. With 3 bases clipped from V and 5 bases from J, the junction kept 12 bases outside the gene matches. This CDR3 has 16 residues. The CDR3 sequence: CASSFTGVEGYTEAFF. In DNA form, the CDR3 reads TGTGCCAGCAGCTTTACAGGGGTGGAAGGGTATACTGAAGCTTTCTTT.

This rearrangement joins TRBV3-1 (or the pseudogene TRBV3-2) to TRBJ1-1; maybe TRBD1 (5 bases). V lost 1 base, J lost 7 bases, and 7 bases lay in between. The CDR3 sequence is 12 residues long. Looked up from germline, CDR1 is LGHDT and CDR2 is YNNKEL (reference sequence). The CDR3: CASSQGGYEAFF. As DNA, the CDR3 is TGTGCCAGCAGCCAAGGGGGCTATGAAGCTTTCTTT.

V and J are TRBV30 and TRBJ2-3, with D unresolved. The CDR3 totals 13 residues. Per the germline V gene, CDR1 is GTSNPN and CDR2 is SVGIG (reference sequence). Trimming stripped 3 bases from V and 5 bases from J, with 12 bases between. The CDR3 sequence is CAWRTPPRDTQYF. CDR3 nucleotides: TGTGCCTGGAGGACACCCCCCCGAGATACGCAGTATTTT.

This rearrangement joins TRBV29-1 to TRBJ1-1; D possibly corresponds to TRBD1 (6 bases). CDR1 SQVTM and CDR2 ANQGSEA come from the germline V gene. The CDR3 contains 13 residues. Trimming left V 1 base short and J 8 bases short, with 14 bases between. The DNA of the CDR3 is TGCAGCGTTGAAGTAGAGGGGGGGACAGAAGCTTTCTTT. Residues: CSVEVEGGTEAFF.

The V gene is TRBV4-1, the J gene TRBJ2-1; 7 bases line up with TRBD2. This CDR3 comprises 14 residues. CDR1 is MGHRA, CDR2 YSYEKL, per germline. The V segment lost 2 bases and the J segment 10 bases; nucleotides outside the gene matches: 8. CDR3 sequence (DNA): TGCGCCAGCAGCCAACTGACTAGCACAAGGGAGCAGTTCTTC. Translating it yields CASSQLTSTREQFF.

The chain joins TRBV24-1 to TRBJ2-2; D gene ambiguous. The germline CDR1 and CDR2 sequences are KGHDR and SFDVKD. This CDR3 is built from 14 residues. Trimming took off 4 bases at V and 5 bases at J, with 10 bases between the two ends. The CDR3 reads CATSDRGFTGELFF. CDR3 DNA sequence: TGTGCCACCAGTGACCGAGGATTTACCGGGGAGCTGTTTTTT.

CDR3 residues: CASRAGRGAREKLFF. CDR3 sequence (DNA): TGCGCCAGCCGAGCGGGTCGGGGGGCTCGAGAAAAACTGTTTTTT. The rearrangement uses TRBV4-1 and TRBJ1-4, with D perhaps matching TRBD1 (6 bases). The germline V and J ends were trimmed by 8 bases and 8 bases, with 21 bases remaining between them. From germline, CDR1 is MGHRA and CDR2 YSYEKL. The CDR3 spans 15 residues.

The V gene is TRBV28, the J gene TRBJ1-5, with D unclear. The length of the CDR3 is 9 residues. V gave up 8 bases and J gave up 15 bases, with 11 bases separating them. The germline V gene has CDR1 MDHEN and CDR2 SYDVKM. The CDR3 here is CASGSSGHF. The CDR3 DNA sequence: TGTGCCAGCGGGTCGTCGGGGCATTTT.

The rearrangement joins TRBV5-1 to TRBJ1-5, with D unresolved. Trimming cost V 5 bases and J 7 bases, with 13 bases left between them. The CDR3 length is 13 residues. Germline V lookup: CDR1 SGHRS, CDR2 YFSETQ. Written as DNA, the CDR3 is TGCGCCAGCAGGGAGGGTCTGGGACAGCCCCAGCATTTT. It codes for CASREGLGQPQHF.

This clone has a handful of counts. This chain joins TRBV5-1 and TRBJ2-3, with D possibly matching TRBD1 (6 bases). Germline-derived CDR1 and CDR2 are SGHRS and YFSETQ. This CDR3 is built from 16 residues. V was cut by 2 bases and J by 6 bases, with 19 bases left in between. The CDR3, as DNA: TGCGCCAGCAGCTTACTGAACTCTCAGGGGATGGATACGCAGTATTTT. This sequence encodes CASSLLNSQGMDTQYF.

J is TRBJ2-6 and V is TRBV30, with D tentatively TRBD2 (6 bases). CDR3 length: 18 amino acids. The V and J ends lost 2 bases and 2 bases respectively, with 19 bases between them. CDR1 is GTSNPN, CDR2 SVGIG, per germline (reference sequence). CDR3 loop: CAWSPPGLGGTGANVLTF. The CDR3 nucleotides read TGTGCCTGGAGTCCCCCCGGACTCGGGGGTACTGGGGCCAACGTCCTGACTTTC.

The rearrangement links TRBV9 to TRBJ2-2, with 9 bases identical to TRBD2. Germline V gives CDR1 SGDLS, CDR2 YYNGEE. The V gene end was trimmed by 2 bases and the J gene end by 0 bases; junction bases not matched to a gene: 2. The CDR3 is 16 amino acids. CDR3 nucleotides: TGTGCCAGCAGCGTTAGCGGGAGAGCGAACACCGGGGAGCTGTTTTTT. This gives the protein CASSVSGRANTGELFF.

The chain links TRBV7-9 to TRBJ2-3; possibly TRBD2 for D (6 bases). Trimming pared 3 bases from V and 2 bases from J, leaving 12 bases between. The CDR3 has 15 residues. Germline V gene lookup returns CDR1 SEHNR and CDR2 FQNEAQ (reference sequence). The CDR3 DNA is TGTGCCAGCAGCTTCAATCGGGGGATCACAGATACGCAGTATTTT. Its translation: CASSFNRGITDTQYF.

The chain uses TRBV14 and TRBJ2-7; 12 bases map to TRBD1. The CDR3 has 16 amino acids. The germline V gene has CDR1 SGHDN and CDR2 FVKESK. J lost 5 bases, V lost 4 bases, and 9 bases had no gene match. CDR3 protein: CASSPLWDRGRDEQYF. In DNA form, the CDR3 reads TGTGCCAGCAGCCCATTATGGGACAGGGGGCGCGACGAGCAGTACTTC.

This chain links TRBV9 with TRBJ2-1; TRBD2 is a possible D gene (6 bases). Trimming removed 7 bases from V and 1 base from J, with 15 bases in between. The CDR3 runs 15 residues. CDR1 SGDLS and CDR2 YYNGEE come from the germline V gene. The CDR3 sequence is CASEASGESYNEQFF. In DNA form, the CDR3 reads TGTGCCAGCGAAGCTTCGGGGGAATCCTACAATGAGCAGTTCTTC. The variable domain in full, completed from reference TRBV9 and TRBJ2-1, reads DSGVTQTPKHLITATGQRVTLRCSPRSGDLSVYWYQQSLDQGLQFLIQYYNGEERAKGNILERFSAQQFPDLHSELNLSSLELGDSALYFCASEASGESYNEQFFGPGTRLTVL.

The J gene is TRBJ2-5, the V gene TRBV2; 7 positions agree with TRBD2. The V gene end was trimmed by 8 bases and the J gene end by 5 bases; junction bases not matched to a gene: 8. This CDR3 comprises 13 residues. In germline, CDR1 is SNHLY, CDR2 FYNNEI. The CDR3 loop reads CASGKTSRETQYF. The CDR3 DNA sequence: TGTGCCAGCGGTAAGACTAGCCGGGAGACCCAGTACTTC.

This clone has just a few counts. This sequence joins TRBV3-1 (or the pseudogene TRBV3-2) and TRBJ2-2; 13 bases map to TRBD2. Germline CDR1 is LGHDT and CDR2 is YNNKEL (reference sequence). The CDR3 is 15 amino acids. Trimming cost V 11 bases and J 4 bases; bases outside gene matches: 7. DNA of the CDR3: TGTGCCTCCCGGACTAGCGGGAGACCCACCGGGGAGCTGTTTTTT. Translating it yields CASRTSGRPTGELFF.

This chain's CDR3 is CASSPDRWGNTIYF. The CDR3 bases are TGTGCCAGCAGTCCCGACAGGTGGGGAAACACCATATATTTT. This chain uses TRBV6-5 with TRBJ1-3, with TRBD1 as a possible D gene (6 bases). Trimming took 5 bases from V and 4 from J, leaving 12 bases between them. The CDR3 is made up of 14 amino acids. CDR1 and CDR2 (germline): MNHEY, SVGAGI.

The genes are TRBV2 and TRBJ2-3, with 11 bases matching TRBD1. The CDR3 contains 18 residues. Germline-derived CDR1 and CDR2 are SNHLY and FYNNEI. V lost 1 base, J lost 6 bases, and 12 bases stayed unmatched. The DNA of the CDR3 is TGTGCCAGCAGTGAAGGACTTGGGACAGGGGGTAGCTGGGATACGCAGTATTTT. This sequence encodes CASSEGLGTGGSWDTQYF.

The CDR3 sequence is CASGLASGTEAYEQYF. For the CDR3, the DNA is TGTGCTAGTGGTTTGGCCTCGGGGACAGAAGCCTACGAGCAGTACTTC. The genes are TRBV12-5 and TRBJ2-7; 7 nucleotides match TRBD1. CDR3 length: 16 amino acids. The V segment lost 1 base and the J segment 2 bases; nucleotides outside the gene matches: 8. The germline CDR1 and CDR2 sequences are LGHNT and FRNRAP.

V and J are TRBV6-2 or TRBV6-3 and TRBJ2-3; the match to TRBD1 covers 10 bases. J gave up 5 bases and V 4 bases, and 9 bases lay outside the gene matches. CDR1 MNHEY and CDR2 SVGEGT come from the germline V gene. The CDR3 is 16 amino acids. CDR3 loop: CASSFGDRGMVDTQYF. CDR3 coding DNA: TGTGCCAGCAGTTTTGGGGACAGGGGCATGGTAGATACGCAGTATTTT.

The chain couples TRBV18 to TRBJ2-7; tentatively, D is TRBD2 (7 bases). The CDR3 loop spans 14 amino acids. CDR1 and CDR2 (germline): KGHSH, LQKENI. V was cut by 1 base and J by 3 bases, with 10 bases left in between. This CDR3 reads CASSPQGGSYEQYF. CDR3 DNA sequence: TGTGCCAGCTCACCACAGGGGGGGAGCTACGAGCAGTACTTC.